This T cell receptor (beta chain) was profiled in a study of blood T cell repertoires in COVID-19. Study-wide background: The samples span acute and convalescent COVID-19 from the United States, Italy and Spain. The analysed material was cDNA or gDNA that came from T cells, B-cell-depleted T cells, or PBMCs.

The authors' processing: Researchers report that nucleated cell counts were estimated from reference gene primer amplification. The table came from immunoSEQ multiplex PCR; TCRdb's copy has only in-frame clones and leaves some out. Clone size and the V and J calls come from that table; the DNA yielded D and trimming. The top ten clones hold 20% of a sample with 200,000 to 250,000 clones, around 84% of them seen once. This clone was counted once. In germline, CDR1 is MNHEY, CDR2 SVGAGI. This CDR3 region has 10 residues. V shed 7 bases and J shed 6 bases, with 6 bases lying between them. The origin of this receptor is a man between 25 and 39 years old with active or convalescent COVID-19. J is TRBJ1-1 and V is TRBV6-5; no firm D call. What was sequenced was peripheral blood. Here the CDR3 DNA reads TGTGCCAGCACTCGGGCTGAAGCTTTCTTT. As protein: CASTRAEAFF.